The clone carrying this TCR beta chain turned up a few times. The table came from immunoSEQ multiplex PCR; TCRdb's copy has only in-frame clones and leaves some out. The profile covers approximately 23,000 clones, with approximately 70% appearing a single time and roughly 2.6% taken by the ten largest. The source of the sample is a study of chemoradiotherapy in HPV16-positive cancers. V lost 4 bases and J 9 bases, leaving 12 bases between the germline ends. This CDR3 is built from 13 residues. Germline V gene data show CDR1 as LNHDA and CDR2 as SQIVND (reference sequence). The sample was gathered from a patient who underwent chemoradiotherapy. V usage is TRBV19 and J usage is TRBJ2-2; TRBD2 is a possible D gene (6 bases). The sequence was obtained from a human donor with HPV-associated anogenital cancer. DNA for the CDR3: TGTGCCAGTAGTACCGCCGGGACTCGGGAGCTGTTTTTT. Translating it yields CASSTAGTRELFF.